The 5 T cell receptor beta chains reported below all come from one sample, sequenced in a study of blood T cell repertoires in COVID-19. Using immunoSEQ multiplex PCR, the repertoire was profiled, and TCRdb retains in-frame clones only, with some absent. The sample includes some 250,000 clones, around 81% of them seen just once. The sample consisted of peripheral blood. These receptors originate from a man aged 25-40 years who had recovered from COVID-19.

V usage is TRBV29-1 and J usage is TRBJ1-1; the match to TRBD1 covers 9 bases. The CDR3 spans 13 residues. Germline loops: CDR1 SQVTM, CDR2 ANQGSEA. J gave up 4 bases and V 8 bases, and 8 bases lay outside the gene matches. CDR3 amino acids: CSTGQGLGTEAFF. The CDR3 DNA follows: TGCAGCACCGGACAGGGGCTGGGCACTGAAGCTTTCTTT.

The V and J genes are TRBV5-1 and TRBJ1-6; no reliable D call. There are 15 residues in the CDR3. The germline CDR1 and CDR2 sequences are SGHRS and YFSETQ. V was cut by 0 bases and J by 10 bases, with 14 bases left in between. The CDR3 bases are TGCGCCAGCAGCTTGGACGGGTTTGAAACCTCACCCCTCCACTTT. Its translation: CASSLDGFETSPLHF.

V usage is TRBV29-1 and J usage is TRBJ2-7; D possibly corresponds to TRBD1 (6 bases). Germline lookup yields CDR1 SQVTM and CDR2 ANQGSEA. With 4 bases removed from V and 4 bases from J, the gap between germline ends came to 14 bases. The CDR3 is made up of 13 amino acids. This chain's CDR3 is CSVAGTSHYEQYF. CDR3 sequence (DNA): TGCAGCGTTGCCGGGACAAGCCATTACGAGCAGTACTTC.

The chain uses TRBV6-2 or TRBV6-3 and TRBJ1-1, with no clear D. The CDR3 extends over 12 amino acids. The germline V and J ends were trimmed by 4 bases and 8 bases, with 11 bases remaining between them. Germline V CDR1 and CDR2: MNHEY, SVGEGT. The CDR3 region has the DNA TGTGCCAGCAGTTTCAGGATAACCGAAGCTTTCTTT. It specifies CASSFRITEAFF.

The chain combines TRBV5-8 with TRBJ1-1; no reliable D call. The CDR3 spans 16 residues. Germline-derived CDR1 and CDR2 are SGHTS and YDEGEE. V lost 1 base to trimming and J lost 3 bases, with 16 bases between them. CDR3: CASSLLGNRMDTEAFF. CDR3 DNA sequence: TGTGCCAGCAGCTTGCTGGGCAACAGAATGGACACTGAAGCTTTCTTT.